This T cell receptor (beta chain) came from a study of beta chain features in type 1 diabetes. Regarding the study as a whole: In every one of the four CD4+ subsets, TCRB CDR3s were moderately but significantly shorter in Type 1 diabetes patients. A pattern of fewer insertions and more deletions at VDJ junctions was seen in type 1 diabetes patients. The cDNA sequencing approach could over-represent high-TCR-expressing cells.

Expressed TCRB transcripts were sequenced after all isolated RNA was converted to cDNA. For naive, central memory and regulatory T cell samples, reads averaged around 3.8 million. Sequencing was performed with immunoSEQ multiplex PCR; in TCRdb, only in-frame clones are kept and a portion is missing. The top ten clones hold about 0.089% of a sample with some 170,000 clones, 50% to 70% of them seen once. This CDR3 is 16 amino acids long. Germline V lookup: CDR1 SQVTM, CDR2 ANQGSEA. Trimming shortened V by 5 bases and J by 0 bases, and 17 bases separated the two germline ends. As to this clone: Its antigen is currently unknown.

The gene calls are TRBV29-1 and TRBJ2-1, with D possibly being TRBD1 (5 bases). Material for sequencing was naive CD4+ T cells from blood. The clonotype was recovered from a man between 25 and 39 years old with type 1 diabetes. CDR3 loop: CSVQVRGLSSYNEQFF. In nucleotides, the CDR3 is TGCAGCGTTCAAGTAAGGGGTCTCAGCTCCTACAATGAGCAGTTCTTC.